This is a list of T cell receptor beta chains from one sample in a study of OX40 agonist ivuxolimab in advanced cancers. Repertoires were generated with immunoSEQ multiplex PCR, while TCRdb's copy carries only in-frame clones and drops some. The repertoire holds 20,000 to 25,000 clones, with approximately 90% as singletons. This sample comprised CD4+ or CD8+ T cells sorted from blood, obtained in a trial of the OX40 agonist ivuxolimab. These receptors were taken from an adult with an advanced solid tumor such as melanoma, head and neck, liver or kidney cancer. Both conserved end residues are part of each CDR3. A D gene is named only where the DNA matches it firmly. Clone sizes are given selectively: once, few, many, or a class where the clone is expanded.

d_gene	abundance	len	v_gene	j_gene	CDR3aa	CDR3nt
TRBD1	once	14	TRBV18	TRBJ2-5	CASSGTGTGETQYF	TGTGCCAGCTCCGGGACAGGGACCGGAGAGACCCAGTACTTC
TRBD1	once	12	TRBV29-1	TRBJ2-7	CSVIRQGHEQYF	TGCAGCGTCATAAGACAGGGCCACGAGCAGTACTTC
NA	NA	14	TRBV5-1	TRBJ2-5	CASSFDKYQETQYF	TGCGCCAGCAGTTTTGACAAGTACCAAGAGACCCAGTACTTC
NA	NA	16	TRBV11-2	TRBJ1-1	CASSLVVSTGDTEAFF	TGTGCCAGCAGCTTAGTAGTTTCGACAGGAGACACTGAAGCTTTCTTT
NA	NA	13	TRBV29-1	TRBJ2-3	CSVEAGNTDTQYF	TGCAGCGTTGAAGCGGGAAACACAGATACGCAGTATTTT
TRBD1	NA	16	TRBV27	TRBJ2-5	CASSIGYGTGKETQYF	TGTGCCAGCAGTATAGGGTATGGGACAGGGAAGGAGACCCAGTACTTC
TRBD2	NA	15	TRBV7-6	TRBJ2-5	CASSPPGGSRETQYF	TGTGCCAGCAGCCCCCCGGGGGGGTCGCGGGAGACCCAGTACTTC
NA	NA	17	TRBV2	TRBJ1-2	CASSEANRVGELYGYTF	TGTGCCAGCAGTGAAGCCAACAGGGTAGGGGAACTATATGGCTACACCTTC
NA	NA	14	TRBV28	TRBJ1-1	CASSFEAENTEAFF	TGTGCCAGCAGTTTCGAGGCAGAGAACACTGAAGCTTTCTTT
NA	NA	14	TRBV7-8	TRBJ1-5	CASSFAGSVQPQHF	TGTGCCAGCAGTTTTGCAGGGAGCGTTCAGCCCCAGCATTTT
TRBD1	NA	17	TRBV2	TRBJ1-4	CASSYPNTGTGDEKLFF	TGTGCCAGCAGTTACCCTAACACCGGGACAGGGGACGAAAAACTGTTTTTT
NA	NA	15	TRBV6-1	TRBJ2-3	CATADRGRYTDTQYF	TGTGCCACTGCCGACCGGGGCAGATACACAGATACGCAGTATTTT
TRBD2	NA	16	TRBV7-2	TRBJ2-2	CASSPPGRGDTGELFF	TGTGCCAGCAGCCCGCCGGGGCGGGGGGATACCGGGGAGCTGTTTTTT
NA	NA	14	TRBV4-1	TRBJ1-1	CASSQGGGGTEAFF	TGCGCCAGCAGCCAAGGGGGAGGGGGCACTGAAGCTTTCTTT
NA	NA	14	TRBV11-3	TRBJ2-5	CASTDSSGTGTQYF	TGTGCCAGCACCGATTCTAGCGGGACAGGGACCCAGTACTTC
NA	NA	15	TRBV6-5	TRBJ2-5	CASSRFQGPQETQYF	TGTGCCAGCAGCCGATTCCAGGGGCCGCAAGAGACCCAGTACTTC
NA	NA	15	TRBV6-5	TRBJ1-1	CASTGSAGHLFEAFF	TGTGCCAGCACGGGGTCGGCGGGACACTTATTTGAAGCTTTCTTT
NA	NA	14	TRBV28	TRBJ1-5	CASSSQTGRGPQHF	TGTGCCAGCAGTTCCCAAACAGGGCGGGGGCCCCAGCATTTT
NA	NA	16	TRBV30	TRBJ2-1	CAWSVLGAALRNEQFF	TGTGCCTGGAGTGTACTAGGAGCGGCCTTACGCAATGAGCAGTTCTTC
TRBD2	NA	16	TRBV7-9	TRBJ2-5	CASSLAGWEGGKTQYF	TGTGCCAGCAGCTTAGCTGGGTGGGAGGGAGGAAAGACCCAGTACTTC
NA	NA	16	TRBV7-6	TRBJ1-3	CASSYQAGSSGNTIYF	TGTGCCAGCAGCTATCAGGCAGGCAGCTCTGGAAACACCATATATTTT
NA	NA	13	TRBV7-9	TRBJ2-1	CASGIDLYNEQFF	TGTGCCAGCGGGATCGACCTTTACAATGAGCAGTTCTTC
NA	NA	15	TRBV7-9	TRBJ1-2	CASSLVRQDNYGYTF	TGTGCCAGCAGCTTAGTTCGACAGGACAACTATGGCTACACCTTC
NA	NA	13	TRBV7-9	TRBJ2-3	CASSLSLTDTQYF	TGTGCCAGCAGCTTATCCCTAACAGATACGCAGTATTTT
NA	NA	15	TRBV18	TRBJ1-2	CASSPMEGSGYGYTF	TGTGCCAGCTCACCGATGGAGGGGTCGGGCTATGGCTACACCTTC
NA	NA	15	TRBV4-2	TRBJ2-7	CASSQGADYSYEQYF	TGTGCCAGCAGCCAAGGGGCTGATTATTCCTACGAGCAGTACTTC
TRBD1	NA	14	TRBV5-5	TRBJ1-2	CASSPPGQVYGYTF	TGTGCCAGCTCTCCCCCGGGACAGGTCTATGGCTACACCTTC
NA	few	12	TRBV7-9	TRBJ1-2	CASSLDWDGYTF	TGTGCCAGCAGCTTAGATTGGGATGGCTACACCTTC
NA	NA	13	TRBV29-1	TRBJ2-3	CCVIDGGTDTQYF	TGCTGCGTGATAGACGGCGGCACAGATACGCAGTATTTT
NA	NA	15	TRBV27	TRBJ2-2	CASSRQSSGTGELFF	TGTGCCAGCAGCCGCCAGTCCTCGGGAACCGGGGAGCTGTTTTTT
TRBD1	NA	15	TRBV11-2	TRBJ2-1	CASSFGTAYYNEQFF	TGTGCCAGCAGCTTCGGGACAGCCTATTACAATGAGCAGTTCTTC
TRBD1	once	16	TRBV5-1	TRBJ2-7	CASSLAPTGGAYEQYF	TGCGCCAGCAGCTTGGCCCCGACAGGGGGGGCCTACGAGCAGTACTTC
NA	NA	15	TRBV5-4	TRBJ1-1	CASSLDLGLNTEAFF	TGTGCCAGCAGCTTGGACCTGGGCCTGAACACTGAAGCTTTCTTT
NA	NA	13	TRBV7-9	TRBJ2-5	CANSPAGQETQYF	TGTGCCAACAGCCCCGCCGGGCAAGAGACCCAGTACTTC
TRBD2	NA	14	TRBV10-3	TRBJ2-7	CAISGRGFPDEQYF	TGTGCCATCAGTGGGCGGGGGTTCCCCGACGAGCAGTACTTC
TRBD1	NA	15	TRBV6-5	TRBJ1-2	CASSYRYRGGNGYTF	TGTGCCAGCAGTTACCGGTACAGGGGCGGGAATGGCTACACCTTC
TRBD1	medium-sized	16	TRBV11-2	TRBJ1-2	CASSSYPTGVAYGYTF	TGTGCCAGCAGCTCATACCCCACAGGGGTTGCCTATGGCTACACCTTC
NA	NA	17	TRBV11-2	TRBJ2-1	CASSLDPLRETNYEQFF	TGTGCCAGCAGCTTAGATCCTTTAAGAGAGACTAACTATGAGCAGTTCTTC
NA	NA	14	TRBV7-6	TRBJ1-2	CASSLEGSGHGYTF	TGTGCCAGCAGCTTAGAGGGGTCTGGTCATGGCTACACCTTC
TRBD1	NA	16	TRBV6-1	TRBJ1-2	CASSEAPGQANYGYTF	TGTGCCAGCAGTGAAGCTCCGGGACAGGCGAACTATGGCTACACCTTC
TRBD1	NA	16	TRBV6-4	TRBJ2-5	CASSSTTGTGQETQYF	TGTGCCAGCAGTTCTACCACCGGGACAGGCCAAGAGACCCAGTACTTC
NA	NA	14	TRBV7-2	TRBJ2-7	CASSLVTNFYEQYF	TGTGCCAGCAGCTTAGTGACCAACTTCTACGAGCAGTACTTC
NA	NA	13	TRBV2	TRBJ2-5	CASSEQDRETQYF	TGTGCCAGCAGTGAACAGGATAGGGAGACCCAGTACTTC